These T cell receptor beta chains were read from a single sample in a study of blood T cell repertoires in COVID-19. TCRdb keeps only in-frame clones here, not all; method: immunoSEQ multiplex PCR. The data hold tens of thousands of clones, with 79% observed a single time. The material sequenced was peripheral blood. The receptors come from a man aged 60 to 69 with acute or convalescent COVID-19. Each CDR3 is given with its conserved first and last residue. The order of the fields is D gene, clone size, CDR3 length, J gene, V gene, CDR3 DNA, CDR3 protein. D genes are given only for firm matches. Expanded clones are given a class, and other clones once, few, many or no size at all.

>TRBD1|-|15|TRBJ2-7|TRBV28
TGTGCCAGCAGCGGGGACAGGGGATTTGCCTACGAGCAGTACTTC
CASSGDRGFAYEQYF
>TRBD1|-|13|TRBJ1-2|TRBV6-5
TGTGCCAGCACCAAGACAGGGCTCTATGGCTACACCTTC
CASTKTGLYGYTF
>-|-|12|TRBJ1-1|TRBV7-9
TGTGCCAGCGATCAGGGGAACACTGAAGCTTTCTTT
CASDQGNTEAFF
>-|-|18|TRBJ1-5|TRBV4-1
TGCGCCAGCAGCCAAGATACCATGCAGGGTTTCATCCTTCAGCCCCAGCATTTT
CASSQDTMQGFILQPQHF
>TRBD2|few|14|TRBJ2-1|TRBV7-3
TGTGCCAGCAGCTTCGGCGGGAGTGCTAATGAGCAGTTCTTC
CASSFGGSANEQFF
>-|few|11|TRBJ2-1|TRBV11-2
TGTGCCAGCAGCTTAGGGGAGTGGCAGTTCTTC
CASSLGEWQFF
>TRBD2|-|15|TRBJ2-2|TRBV7-2
TGTGCCAGCAGCTTCCAGGGAGGGCCAAGCGGGGAGCTGTTTTTT
CASSFQGGPSGELFF
>-|-|14|TRBJ1-5|TRBV7-2
TGTGCCAGCAGCCCAAATTCGGGGAAACAGCCCCAGCATTTT
CASSPNSGKQPQHF
>-|-|13|TRBJ2-7|TRBV30
TGTGCCTGGACTCCGGGACAAAGCTACGAGCAGTACTTC
CAWTPGQSYEQYF
>-|-|12|TRBJ1-4|TRBV7-2
TGTGCCAGCAGCTTAGATCGGGAAAAACTGTTTTTT
CASSLDREKLFF
>-|-|13|TRBJ2-1|TRBV10-1
TGCGCCAGCAGTGAGTCTCGACAGCCTGAGCAGTTCTTC
CASSESRQPEQFF
>-|few|13|TRBJ1-1|TRBV2
TGTGCCAGCGGAGAGGGCGGAAAAACTGAAGCTTTCTTT
CASGEGGKTEAFF
>-|-|16|TRBJ1-1|TRBV9
TGTGCCAGCAGCGTTCACAGGGAAGATGTGAACACTGAAGCTTTCTTT
CASSVHREDVNTEAFF
>TRBD1|-|15|TRBJ1-5|TRBV5-8
TGTGCCAGCAGCCCGTACGGACAGGGGGCTAAGCCCCAGCATTTT
CASSPYGQGAKPQHF
>TRBD1|few|15|TRBJ1-5|TRBV4-2
TGTGCCAGCAGCCACGACAGGGGGGCGAATCAGCCCCAGCATTTT
CASSHDRGANQPQHF
>-|-|15|TRBJ1-2|TRBV2
TGTGCCAGCAGTGAGGACGTACAACGGGGCTATGGCTACACCTTC
CASSEDVQRGYGYTF
>TRBD1|-|16|TRBJ1-1|TRBV10-3
TGTGCCATCAGCTCCGTCGGACAGGGCTCCGGAACTGAAGCTTTCTTT
CAISSVGQGSGTEAFF
>TRBD2|few|16|TRBJ2-7|TRBV18
TGTGCCAGCTCACCACGACTAGCGGAGGGATCCTACGAGCAGTACTTC
CASSPRLAEGSYEQYF
>-|-|15|TRBJ1-1|TRBV28
TGTGCCAGCAGGGCCTCGGGGGGGATGAACACTGAAGCTTTCTTT
CASRASGGMNTEAFF
>-|few|13|TRBJ1-6|TRBV28
TGTGCCAGCAGTCCCTCAGGGCCCTCACCCCTCCACTTT
CASSPSGPSPLHF
>TRBD1|-|13|TRBJ1-2|TRBV5-1
TGCGCCAGCAGCGGGACAGGGTTATATGGCTACACCTTC
CASSGTGLYGYTF
>-|-|12|TRBJ1-2|TRBV27
TGTGCCAGCATTCCGGATGTAGCTGGCTACACCTTC
CASIPDVAGYTF
>TRBD1|-|13|TRBJ1-2|TRBV2
TGTGCCAGCAGGCAGGGGGCTGACTATGGCTACACCTTC
CASRQGADYGYTF